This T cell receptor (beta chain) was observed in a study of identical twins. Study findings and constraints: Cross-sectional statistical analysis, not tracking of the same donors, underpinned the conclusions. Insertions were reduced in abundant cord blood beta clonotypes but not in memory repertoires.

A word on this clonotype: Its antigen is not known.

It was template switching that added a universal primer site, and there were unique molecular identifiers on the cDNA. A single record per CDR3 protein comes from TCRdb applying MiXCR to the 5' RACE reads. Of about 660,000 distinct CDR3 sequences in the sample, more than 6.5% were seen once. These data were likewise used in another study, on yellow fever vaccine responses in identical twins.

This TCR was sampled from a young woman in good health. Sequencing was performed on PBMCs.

The CDR3 here is CASNLASQNTGELFF. The CDR3 DNA reads TGTGCCAGCAACCTTGCTTCCCAGAACACCGGGGAGCTGTTTTTT. The chain recombines TRBV12-3 or TRBV12-4 with TRBJ2-2; no reliable D call. The CDR3 is made up of 15 amino acids. The V gene lost 7 bases and the J gene lost 1 base, with 13 bases spanning the gap.